This paragraph reports one T cell receptor beta chain. This record belongs to a study of T-cell reconstitution after alpha-beta-depleted transplantation in children. TCRbeta library construction was performed incorporating unique molecular identifiers. TCRdb itself ran the PCR reads through MiXCR, one entry per CDR3 protein. The sample includes approximately 590,000 distinct CDR3 sequences, 10% to 13% of them seen just once. V was trimmed by 8 bases and J by 4 bases, leaving 15 bases between them. Germline V lookup: CDR1 MNHNS, CDR2 SASEGT. The CDR3 loop spans 13 amino acids. This TCR derives from a human donor who donated a stem cell graft to a child with acute myeloid leukemia. Sequenced material: PBMCs from the stem cell graft donor, taken from the stem cell graft. This chain joins TRBV6-1 and TRBJ2-7; D is perhaps TRBD1 (5 bases). Here the CDR3 reads CASSRQSHYEQYF. The DNA for the CDR3 is TGTGCCAGCTCTCGACAGTCCCATTACGAGCAGTACTTC.